This T cell receptor beta chain comes out of a study of T cells after yellow fever vaccination. Trimming cost V 4 bases and J 3 bases, with 31 bases left between them. This CDR3 comprises 20 residues. Germline CDR1 and CDR2: SGHAT and FQNNGV. This clonotype showed up many times. TCRdb fed the 5' RACE reads into MiXCR, producing one record per CDR3 protein. The top ten clones hold approximately 15% of a sample with roughly 45,000 distinct CDR3 sequences, 6% to 7% of them seen once. The source material was CD8+ T cells not binding an NS4B(214-222) dextramer, sorted from PBMCs, sampled 45 days after the yellow fever booster vaccination. The sequence came from a man younger than 45 who received the YFV17D yellow fever vaccine. The chain is built from TRBV11-2 and TRBJ2-7; a possible D gene is TRBD2 (5 bases). For the CDR3, the DNA is TGTGCCAGCAGCTCCCCTATACGTACGGGAACGTATCCCAATATCTACGAGCAGTACTTC. Its translation: CASSSPIRTGTYPNIYEQYF.